The 6 T cell receptor beta chains below were found in one sample sequenced in a study of shared clonotypes between healthy human individuals. Clones were read by immunoSEQ multiplex PCR, and TCRdb kept only the in-frame ones, dropping some. The table records around 95,000 clones, approximately 44% of them present only once. The specimen was PBMCs. Receptors originate from a woman between 40 and 50 years old in good health. Some clones in this sample may be carry-over from other donors' samples.

The chain carries TRBV29-1 and TRBJ1-1, with 8 bases matching TRBD1. The CDR3 covers 14 residues. The germline V gene has CDR1 SQVTM and CDR2 ANQGSEA. The junction had 10 bases not matched to a gene; V was cut back by 2 bases and J by 8 bases. The CDR3 is CSVERADREKEAFF. The CDR3 nucleotides read TGCAGCGTTGAAAGGGCGGACAGGGAGAAGGAAGCTTTCTTT.

The rearrangement joins TRBV7-7 to TRBJ2-7, with 11 bases aligning to TRBD2. Trimming at V came to 3 bases and at J to 3 bases, leaving 4 bases not matched to a gene. There are 15 residues in the CDR3. Germline loops: CDR1 SSHAT, CDR2 FNYEAQ (reference sequence). The CDR3, as DNA: TGTGCCAGCAGCTTCGAGACTAGCGGGAACTACGAGCAGTACTTC. Translated: CASSFETSGNYEQYF.

The genes are TRBV30 and TRBJ1-2; no clear D. There are 13 residues in the CDR3. Trimming left V 3 bases short and J 0 bases short, with 8 bases between. Germline V CDR1 and CDR2: GTSNPN, SVGIG (reference sequence). CDR3 protein: CAWRASANYGYTF. The CDR3 DNA sequence: TGTGCCTGGAGGGCGAGTGCTAACTATGGCTACACCTTC. The whole variable domain, filled in from reference TRBV30 and TRBJ1-2, reads SQTIHQWPATLVQPVGSPLSLECTVEGTSNPNLYWYRQAAGRGLQLLFYSVGIGQISSEVPQNLSASRPQDRQFILSSKKLLLSDSGFYLCAWRASANYGYTFGSGTRLTVV.

In this sample, this clone turned up many times. This chain joins TRBV5-4 and TRBJ2-6; TRBD1 matches 9 bases. This CDR3 has 17 amino acids. V lost 7 bases to trimming and J lost 4 bases; unmatched junction nucleotides: 12. Germline V gene lookup returns CDR1 SGHNT and CDR2 YYREEE (reference sequence). The CDR3 DNA follows: TGTGCCAGCCGGCCCGCCGGGACAGGGACCGGGGCCAACGTCCTGACTTTC. Its protein product is CASRPAGTGTGANVLTF.

Remarks on this clone: A far larger clone is one base from this, pointing to a likely read error. Other DNA sequences in this sample translate to the same CDR3. This chain joins TRBV5-1 and TRBJ1-1; D perhaps matches TRBD1 (5 bases). V was trimmed by 0 bases and J by 5 bases, leaving 11 bases between them. The CDR3 has 14 amino acids. Germline CDR1 reads SGHRS; CDR2 reads YFSETQ. The CDR3 DNA reads as TGCGCCAGCAGCTTGGGAGGGGCGAATACTGAAGCTTTCTTT. This gives the protein CASSLGGANTEAFF.

This rearrangement joins TRBV2 to TRBJ2-7; 12 positions match TRBD2. The CDR3 runs to 17 residues. Germline-derived CDR1 and CDR2 are SNHLY and FYNNEI. Trimming cost V 3 bases and J 3 bases; bases outside gene matches: 9. In nucleotides, the CDR3 is TGTGCCAGCAGTGAGGGTCTAGCGGGAGGGTATTACTACGAGCAGTACTTC. The encoded protein is CASSEGLAGGYYYEQYF. Together with reference TRBV2 and TRBJ2-7, the CDR3 gives the full variable domain: EPEVTQTPSHQVTQMGQEVILRCVPISNHLYFYWYRQILGQKVEFLVSFYNNEISEKSEIFDDQFSVERPDGSNFTLKIRSTKLEDSAMYFCASSEGLAGGYYYEQYFGPGTRLTVT.